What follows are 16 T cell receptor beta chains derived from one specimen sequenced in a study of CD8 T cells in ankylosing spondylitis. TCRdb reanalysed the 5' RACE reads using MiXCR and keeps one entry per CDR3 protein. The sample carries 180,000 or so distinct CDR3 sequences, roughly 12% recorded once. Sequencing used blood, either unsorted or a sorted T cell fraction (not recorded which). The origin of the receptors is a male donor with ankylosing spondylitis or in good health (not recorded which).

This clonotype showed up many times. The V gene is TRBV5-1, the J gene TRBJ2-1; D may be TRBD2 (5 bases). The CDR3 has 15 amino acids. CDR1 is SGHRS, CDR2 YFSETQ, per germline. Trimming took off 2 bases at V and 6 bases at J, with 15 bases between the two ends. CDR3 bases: TGCGCCAGCAGCTTAACGGGGAGAGGAGGCAATGAGCAGTTCTTC. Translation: CASSLTGRGGNEQFF.

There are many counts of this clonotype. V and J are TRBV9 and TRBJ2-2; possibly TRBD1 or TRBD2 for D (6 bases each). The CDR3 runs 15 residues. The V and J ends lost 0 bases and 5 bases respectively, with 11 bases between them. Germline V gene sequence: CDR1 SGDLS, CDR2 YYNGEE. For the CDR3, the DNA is TGTGCCAGCAGCGTAGGTCAGGGGAGGACCGGGGAGCTGTTTTTT. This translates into CASSVGQGRTGELFF.

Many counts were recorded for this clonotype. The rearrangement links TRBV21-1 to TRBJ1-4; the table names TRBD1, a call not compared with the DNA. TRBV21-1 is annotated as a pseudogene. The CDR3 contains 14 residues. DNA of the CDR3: TGTGCCAGCAGCACCCAACGGGGGGATGAAAAACTGTTTTTT. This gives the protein CASSTQRGDEKLFF.

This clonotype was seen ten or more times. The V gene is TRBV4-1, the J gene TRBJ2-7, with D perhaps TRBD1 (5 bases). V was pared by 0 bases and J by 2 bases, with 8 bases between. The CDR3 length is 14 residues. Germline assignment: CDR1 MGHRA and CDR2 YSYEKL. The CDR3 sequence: CASSQDRRAYEQYF. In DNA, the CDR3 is TGCGCCAGCAGCCAAGATCGCAGGGCCTACGAGCAGTACTTC.

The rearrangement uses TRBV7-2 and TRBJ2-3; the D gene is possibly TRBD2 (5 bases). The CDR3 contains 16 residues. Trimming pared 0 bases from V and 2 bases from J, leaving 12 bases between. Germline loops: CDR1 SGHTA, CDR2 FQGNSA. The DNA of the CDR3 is TGTGCCAGCAGCTTAGCTACTAGTAGGATCACAGATACGCAGTATTTT. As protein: CASSLATSRITDTQYF.

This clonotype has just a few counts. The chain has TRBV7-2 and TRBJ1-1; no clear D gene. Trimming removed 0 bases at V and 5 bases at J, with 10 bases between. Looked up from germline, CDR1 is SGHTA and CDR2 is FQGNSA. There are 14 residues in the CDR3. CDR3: CASSLAPETTEAFF. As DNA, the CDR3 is TGTGCCAGCAGCTTAGCTCCAGAGACTACTGAAGCTTTCTTT.

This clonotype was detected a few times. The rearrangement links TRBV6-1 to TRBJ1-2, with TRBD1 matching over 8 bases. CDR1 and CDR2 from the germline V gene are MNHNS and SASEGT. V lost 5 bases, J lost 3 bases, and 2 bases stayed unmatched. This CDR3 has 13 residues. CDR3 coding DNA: TGTGCCAGCAGTCAGGGGGCCTACTATGGCTACACCTTC. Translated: CASSQGAYYGYTF.

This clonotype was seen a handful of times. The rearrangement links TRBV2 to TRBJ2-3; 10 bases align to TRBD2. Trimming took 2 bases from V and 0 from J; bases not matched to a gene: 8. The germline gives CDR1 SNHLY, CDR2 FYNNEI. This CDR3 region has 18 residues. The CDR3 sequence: CASSERASGGISTDTQYF. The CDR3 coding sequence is TGTGCCAGCAGTGAAAGGGCTAGCGGGGGAATTAGCACAGATACGCAGTATTTT.

CDR3 coding DNA: TGTGCCAGCAGCGCGCCCCCCGGGACAGGGGGAGGCTACACCTTC. It encodes CASSAPPGTGGGYTF. The chain employs TRBV9 and TRBJ1-2, with 11 bases matching TRBD1. Per the germline V gene, CDR1 is SGDLS and CDR2 is YYNGEE. CDR3 size: 15 residues. With V trimmed by 3 bases and J by 8 bases, 9 bases remained unmatched.

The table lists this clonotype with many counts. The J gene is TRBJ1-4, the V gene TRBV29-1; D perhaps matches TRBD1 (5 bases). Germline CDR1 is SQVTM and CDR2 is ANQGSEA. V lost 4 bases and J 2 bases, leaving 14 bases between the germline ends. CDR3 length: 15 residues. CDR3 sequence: CSVGPTTATNEKLFF. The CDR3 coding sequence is TGCAGCGTTGGACCCACGACAGCCACTAATGAAAAACTGTTTTTT.

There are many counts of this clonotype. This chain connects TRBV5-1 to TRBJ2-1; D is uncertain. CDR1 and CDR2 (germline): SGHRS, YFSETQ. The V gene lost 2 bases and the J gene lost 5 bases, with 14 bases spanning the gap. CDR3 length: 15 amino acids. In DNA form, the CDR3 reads TGCGCCAGCAGCTTCCTGTTCGATATTAACAATGAGCAGTTCTTC. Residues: CASSFLFDINNEQFF.

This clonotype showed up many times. The chain's CDR3 is CASEDRNQNIQYF. In nucleotides, the CDR3 is TGTGCCAGCGAGGACAGGAACCAAAACATTCAGTACTTC. This chain uses TRBV2 with TRBJ2-4; 7 bases are a match to TRBD1. CDR3 length: 13 amino acids. V dropped 8 bases and J dropped 5; count of bases not matched to a gene: 6. The germline V gene has CDR1 SNHLY and CDR2 FYNNEI.

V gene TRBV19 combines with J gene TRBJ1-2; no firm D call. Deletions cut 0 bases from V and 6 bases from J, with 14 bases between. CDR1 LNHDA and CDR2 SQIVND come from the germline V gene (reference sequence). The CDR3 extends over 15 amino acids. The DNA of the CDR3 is TGTGCCAGTAGTATAGATAGAGGTTTCGGGAATGGCTACACCTTC. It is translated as CASSIDRGFGNGYTF.

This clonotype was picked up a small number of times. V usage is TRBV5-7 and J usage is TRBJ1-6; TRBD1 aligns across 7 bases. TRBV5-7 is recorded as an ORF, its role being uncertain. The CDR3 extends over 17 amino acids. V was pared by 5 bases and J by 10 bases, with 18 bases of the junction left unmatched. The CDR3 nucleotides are TGTGCCAGCAGTCCCAATGGGGCGACAGGGACTTACTCACCCCTCCACTTT. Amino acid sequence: CASSPNGATGTYSPLHF.

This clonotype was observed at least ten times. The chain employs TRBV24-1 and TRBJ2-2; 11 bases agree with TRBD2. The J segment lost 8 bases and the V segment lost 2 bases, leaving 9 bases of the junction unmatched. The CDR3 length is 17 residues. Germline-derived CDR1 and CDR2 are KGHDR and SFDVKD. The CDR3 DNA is TGTGCCACCAGTGATTCCGGGACTAGCGGCAATGGAGGGGAGCTGTTTTTT. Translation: CATSDSGTSGNGGELFF.

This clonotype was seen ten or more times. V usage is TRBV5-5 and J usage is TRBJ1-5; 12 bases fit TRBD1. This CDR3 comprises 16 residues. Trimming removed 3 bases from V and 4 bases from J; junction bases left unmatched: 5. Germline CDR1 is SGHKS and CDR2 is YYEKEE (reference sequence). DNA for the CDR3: TGTGCCAGCAGCTCCGGGACAGGGGGCGGAAATCAGCCCCAGCATTTT. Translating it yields CASSSGTGGGNQPQHF.